This TCR beta chain comes out of a study of PD-1 blockade in classical Hodgkin lymphoma. Here immunoSEQ multiplex PCR was the method, and the copy in TCRdb shows in-frame clones only, minus some. This sample yields 26,000 or so clones, of which roughly two thirds are seen a single time; around 11% belongs to the top ten. There are 15 residues in the CDR3. CDR1 and CDR2 from the germline V gene are SNHLY and FYNNEI. Every patient relapsed after autologous stem cell transplantation, and brentuximab vedotin exposure varied. For this clone: An end of the junction differs from the germline gene, which may be a read error.

The sample was peripheral blood mononuclear cells (PBMCs), taken before the second cycle of nivolumab. V is TRBV2 and J is TRBJ1-3; possible D gene TRBD1, 5 bases. This clonotype originated in a human donor with classical Hodgkin lymphoma. The CDR3 nucleotides read TGTGCCAGCAGCGAAGACAGTAACTCTGGAAACACCATATATTTT. This translates into CASSEDSNSGNTIYF.